This TCR beta chain was sequenced during a study of blood T cell dynamics during melanoma immunotherapy. Study-level points and caveats: Clones driving repertoire changes may be melanoma-specific or general immune activation.

The sample's time point: pre-treatment baseline. Concerning this clone: Its antigen remains unknown.

The germline V gene encodes CDR1 MNHEY and CDR2 SVGAGI. The CDR3 is 13 residues long. Sequencing used immunoSEQ multiplex PCR; TCRdb keeps in-frame clones, though not all of them. The sample lists 9,500 to 14,000 clones; 75% to 90% were seen once. The chain carries TRBV6-5 and TRBJ2-5; maybe TRBD1 (6 bases). The end of the DNA fits TRBJ2-7 better, so the J call may be wrong. This TCR was sampled from a human donor with melanoma. The specimen comprised blood, sampled from a patient treated with checkpoint blockade. The CDR3 loop is CASTQGQHYEQYF. In DNA, the CDR3 is TGTGCCAGCACCCAGGGGCAGCACTACGAGCAGTACTTC.